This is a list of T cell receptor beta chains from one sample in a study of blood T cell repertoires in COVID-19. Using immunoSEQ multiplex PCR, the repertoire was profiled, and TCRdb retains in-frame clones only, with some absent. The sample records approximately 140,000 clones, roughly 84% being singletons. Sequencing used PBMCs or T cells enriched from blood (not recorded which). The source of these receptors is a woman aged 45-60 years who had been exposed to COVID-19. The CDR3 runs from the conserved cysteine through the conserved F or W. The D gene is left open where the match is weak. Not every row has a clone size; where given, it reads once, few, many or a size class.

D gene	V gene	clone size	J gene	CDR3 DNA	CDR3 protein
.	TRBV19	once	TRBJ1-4	TGTGCCAGTACCCCGCGGGGGGAGTCGGAAAAACTGTTTTTT	CASTPRGESEKLFF
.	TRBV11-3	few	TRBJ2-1	TGTGCCAGCAGCGCCCGACTAGAGAATGAGCAGTTCTTC	CASSARLENEQFF
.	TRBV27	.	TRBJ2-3	TGTGCCAGCAGTTCTCTTAGGCAGGGCTCAGATACGCAGTATTTT	CASSSLRQGSDTQYF
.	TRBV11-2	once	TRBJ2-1	TGTGCCAGCAGCTTGTTCCCAGGGGCTGGGGATGAGCAGTTCTTC	CASSLFPGAGDEQFF
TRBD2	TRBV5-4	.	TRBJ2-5	TGTGCCAGCAGCTTGGTTGGCGGGAGGGCCGTGGAGACCCAGTACTTC	CASSLVGGRAVETQYF
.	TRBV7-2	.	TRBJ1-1	TGTGCCAGCAGCTTAGCCTCTGGGCATACGAACACTGAAGCTTTCTTT	CASSLASGHTNTEAFF
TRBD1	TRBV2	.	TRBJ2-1	TGTGCCAGCAGCCTTGTACAGGGGAATGAGCAGTTCTTC	CASSLVQGNEQFF
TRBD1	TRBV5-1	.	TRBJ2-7	TGCGCCAGCAGTTCCCAGACAGGGGGCTCCGAGCAGTACTTC	CASSSQTGGSEQYF
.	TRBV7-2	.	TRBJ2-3	TGTGCCAGCAGCTTAGGGAGGAGCGCGACGCAGTATTTT	CASSLGRSATQYF
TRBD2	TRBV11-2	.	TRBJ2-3	TGTGCCAGCAGCTCCCGGGGGGGCACAGATACGCAGTATTTT	CASSSRGGTDTQYF
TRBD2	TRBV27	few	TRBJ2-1	TGTGCCAGCAGGGAGCGGGGAATGGGAAATGAGCAGTTCTTC	CASRERGMGNEQFF
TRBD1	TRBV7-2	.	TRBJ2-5	TGTGCCAGCAGCTTTCCGGGACAGGGAAGGGAGACCCAGTACTTC	CASSFPGQGRETQYF
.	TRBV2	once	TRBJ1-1	TGTGCCAGCAGTAACCGGAGGGAAACTGAAGCTTTCTTT	CASSNRRETEAFF
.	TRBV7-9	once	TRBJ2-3	TGTGCCAGCAGCTCGTTCACAGATACGCAGTATTTT	CASSSFTDTQYF
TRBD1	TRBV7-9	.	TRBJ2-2	TGTGCCAGCAGCCCGGGACAGGTGAACACCGGGGAGCTGTTTTTT	CASSPGQVNTGELFF
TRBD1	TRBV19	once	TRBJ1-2	TGTGCCAGTAGGGGGACAGTACGCTATGGCTACACCTTC	CASRGTVRYGYTF
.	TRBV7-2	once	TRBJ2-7	TGTGCCAGCAGCCCCCGCCCTACGTCCTACGAGCAGTACTTC	CASSPRPTSYEQYF
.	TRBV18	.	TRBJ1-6	TGTGCCAGCTCACCTCGAGCACCAGACACCCTCCACTTT	CASSPRAPDTLHF
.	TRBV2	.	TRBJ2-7	TGTGCCAGCAGGGAGGCCCGGCTACGAGAACAGTACTTC	CASREARLREQYF
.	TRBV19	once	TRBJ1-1	TGTGCCAGTAGTAAGGCCGAGACAATGAACACTGAAGCTTTCTTT	CASSKAETMNTEAFF
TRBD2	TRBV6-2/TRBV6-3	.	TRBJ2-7	TGTGCCAGCAGTGCCGATAGCGGGGCCTACGAGCAGTACTTC	CASSADSGAYEQYF
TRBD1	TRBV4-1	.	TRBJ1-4	TGCGCCAGCAGCCAAACCGGGACAGGTGCAACTAATGAAAAACTGTTTTTT	CASSQTGTGATNEKLFF
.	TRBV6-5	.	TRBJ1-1	TGTGCCAGCAGTCCGGGGAGCAACACTGAAGCTTTCTTT	CASSPGSNTEAFF
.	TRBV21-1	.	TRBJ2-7	TGTGCCAGCAGCAGCAGGATCTACGAGCAGTACTTC	CASSSRIYEQYF
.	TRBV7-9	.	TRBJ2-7	TGTGCCAGCAGACCTAACGGACAGGAGCAGTACTTC	CASRPNGQEQYF
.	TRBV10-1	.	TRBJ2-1	TGCGCCAGCAGTGAGTCGCCAGGGATCAATGAGCAGTTCTTC	CASSESPGINEQFF
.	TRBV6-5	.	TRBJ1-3	TGTGCCAGCGAGGGAGGGGGGCTGTCTGGAAACACCATATATTTT	CASEGGGLSGNTIYF
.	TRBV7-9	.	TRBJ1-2	TGTGCCAGCAGCTTTGAGAACTATGGCTACACCTTC	CASSFENYGYTF
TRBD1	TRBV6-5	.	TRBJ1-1	TGTGCCAGCAGTAGACAGGGGTCGAAGAGGACTGAAGCTTTCTTT	CASSRQGSKRTEAFF
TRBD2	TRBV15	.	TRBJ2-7	TGTGCCACCAGCTCCCAGACTAGCGGGAGAATCCACGAGCAGTACTTC	CATSSQTSGRIHEQYF
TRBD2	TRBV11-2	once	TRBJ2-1	TGTGCCAGCAGCCCCGGAGGACTAGAAAGGTTCTTC	CASSPGGLERFF
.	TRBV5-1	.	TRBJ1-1	TGCGCCAGCAGCTTTGGGGTAAGGGGGACCACTGAAGCTTTCTTT	CASSFGVRGTTEAFF
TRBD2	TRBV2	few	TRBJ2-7	TGTGCCAGCAGGACTAGCGGGATGTACGAGCAGTACTTC	CASRTSGMYEQYF
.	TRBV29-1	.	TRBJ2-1	TGCAGCGGGCTGCCGGGAAATGAGCAGTTCTTC	CSGLPGNEQFF
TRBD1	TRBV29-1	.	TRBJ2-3	TGCAGCGTTCGGGACAGCTACACAGATACGCAGTATTTT	CSVRDSYTDTQYF
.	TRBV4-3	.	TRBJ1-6	TGCGCCAGCAGCCCGCCAGGGGTCGGGTCACCCCTCCACTTT	CASSPPGVGSPLHF
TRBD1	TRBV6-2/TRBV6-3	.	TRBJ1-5	TGTGCCAGCAGTGACAGGGGGGGTCAGCCCCAACATTTT	CASSDRGGQPQHF
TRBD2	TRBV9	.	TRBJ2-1	TGTGCCAGCAGCCCAGACCCTAGCGGACCCTACAATGAGCAGTTCTTC	CASSPDPSGPYNEQFF
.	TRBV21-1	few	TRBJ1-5	TGTGCCAGCGGGGGACAGGGGGGCAATCAGCCCCAGCATTTT	CASGGQGGNQPQHF
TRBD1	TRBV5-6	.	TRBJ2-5	TGTGCCAGCAGCTCGTATCGACAGGGGGCTAAAGAGACCCAGTACTTC	CASSSYRQGAKETQYF